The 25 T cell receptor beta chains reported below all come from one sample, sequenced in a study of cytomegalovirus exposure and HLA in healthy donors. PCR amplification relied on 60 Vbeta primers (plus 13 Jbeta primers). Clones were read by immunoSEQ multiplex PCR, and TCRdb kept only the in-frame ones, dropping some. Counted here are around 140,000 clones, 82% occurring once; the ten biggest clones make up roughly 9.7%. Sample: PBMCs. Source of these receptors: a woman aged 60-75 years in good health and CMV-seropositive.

The CDR3 sequence is CASSPEGLAGASTDTQYF. DNA for the CDR3: TGCGCCAGCAGCCCGGAGGGACTAGCGGGAGCTAGCACAGATACGCAGTATTTT. The chain links TRBV5-1 to TRBJ2-3; 14 nucleotides align to TRBD2. Germline assignment: CDR1 SGHRS and CDR2 YFSETQ. With 4 bases clipped from V and 0 bases from J, the junction kept 7 bases outside the gene matches. The CDR3 runs 18 residues.

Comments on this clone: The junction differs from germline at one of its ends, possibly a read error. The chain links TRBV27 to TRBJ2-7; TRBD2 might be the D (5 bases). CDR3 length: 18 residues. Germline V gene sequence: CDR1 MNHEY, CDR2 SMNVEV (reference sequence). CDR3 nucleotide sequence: TGTGCCAGCAGTTTATACGGACTTCGGTCTCGGACCCAACTCGAGGAGTACTTC. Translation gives CASSLYGLRSRTQLEEYF.

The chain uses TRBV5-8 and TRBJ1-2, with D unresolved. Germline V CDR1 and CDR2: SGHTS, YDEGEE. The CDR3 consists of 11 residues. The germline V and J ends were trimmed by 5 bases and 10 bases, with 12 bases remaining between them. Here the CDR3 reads CASRYASDYTF. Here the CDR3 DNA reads TGTGCCAGCAGATATGCTAGTGACTACACCTTC. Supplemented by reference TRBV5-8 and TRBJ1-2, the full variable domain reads EAGVTQSPTHLIKTRGQQATLRCSPISGHTSVYWYQQALGLGLQFLLWYDEGEERNRGNFPPRFSGRQFPNYSSELNVNALELEDSALYLCASRYASDYTFGSGTRLTVV.

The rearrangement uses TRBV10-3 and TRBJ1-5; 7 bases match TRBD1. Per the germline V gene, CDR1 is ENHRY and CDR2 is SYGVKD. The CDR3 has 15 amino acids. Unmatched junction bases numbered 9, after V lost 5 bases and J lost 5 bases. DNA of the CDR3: TGTGCCATCAGTACCGGGACAGATAGTCATCAGCCCCAGCATTTT. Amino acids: CAISTGTDSHQPQHF.

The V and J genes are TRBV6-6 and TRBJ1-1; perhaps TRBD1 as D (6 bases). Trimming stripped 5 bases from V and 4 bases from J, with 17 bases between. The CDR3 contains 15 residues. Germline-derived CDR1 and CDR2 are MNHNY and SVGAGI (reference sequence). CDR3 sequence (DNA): TGTGCCAGCAGTGACCGCTGGGGGCAAGGCACTGAAGCTTTCTTT. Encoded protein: CASSDRWGQGTEAFF.

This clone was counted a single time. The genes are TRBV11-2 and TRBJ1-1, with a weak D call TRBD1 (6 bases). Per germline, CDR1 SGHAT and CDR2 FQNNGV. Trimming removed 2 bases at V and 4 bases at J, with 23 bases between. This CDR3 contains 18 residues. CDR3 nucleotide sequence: TGTGCCAGCAGCTTAACAACCCCGGGACATCGGGGTAGCACTGAAGCTTTCTTT. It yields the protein CASSLTTPGHRGSTEAFF.

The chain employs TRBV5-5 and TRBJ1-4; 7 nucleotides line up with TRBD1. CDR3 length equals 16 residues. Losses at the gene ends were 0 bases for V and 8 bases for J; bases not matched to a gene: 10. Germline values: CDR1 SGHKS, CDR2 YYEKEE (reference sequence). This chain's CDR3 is CASSLVPTGSKEKLFF. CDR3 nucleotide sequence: TGTGCCAGCAGCTTGGTGCCGACAGGGAGCAAGGAAAAACTGTTTTTT.

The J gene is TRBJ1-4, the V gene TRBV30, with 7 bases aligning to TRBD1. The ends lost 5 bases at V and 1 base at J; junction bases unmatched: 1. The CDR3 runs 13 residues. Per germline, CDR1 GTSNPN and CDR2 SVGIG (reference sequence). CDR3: CAWAGGTNEKLFF. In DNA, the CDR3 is TGTGCCTGGGCAGGGGGAACTAATGAAAAACTGTTTTTT.

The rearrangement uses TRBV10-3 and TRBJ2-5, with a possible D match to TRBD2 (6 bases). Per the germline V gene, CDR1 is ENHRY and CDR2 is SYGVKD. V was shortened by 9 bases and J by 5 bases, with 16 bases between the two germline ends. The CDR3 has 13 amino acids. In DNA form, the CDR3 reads TGTGCCATTGGAGGGGAACTCAGGGAGACCCAGTACTTC. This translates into CAIGGELRETQYF.

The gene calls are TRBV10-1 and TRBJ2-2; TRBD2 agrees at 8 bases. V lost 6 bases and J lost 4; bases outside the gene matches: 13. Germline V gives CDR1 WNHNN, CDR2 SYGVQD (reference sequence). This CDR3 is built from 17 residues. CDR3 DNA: TGCGCCAGCAGACCATCGCGGCGGGAGGCCCGCACCGGGGAGCTGTTTTTT. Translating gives CASRPSRREARTGELFF.

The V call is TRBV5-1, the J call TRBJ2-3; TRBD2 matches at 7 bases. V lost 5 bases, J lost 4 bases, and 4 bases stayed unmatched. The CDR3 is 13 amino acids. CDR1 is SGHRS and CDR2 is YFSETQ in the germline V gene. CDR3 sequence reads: CASRGGSADTQYF. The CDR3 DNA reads TGCGCCAGCAGGGGCGGGAGCGCAGATACGCAGTATTTT.

The CDR3 spells CAIRRSGSTEAFF. The CDR3 DNA is TGTGCCATCAGGCGATCGGGGAGCACTGAAGCTTTCTTT. This sequence joins TRBV10-3 and TRBJ1-1; no definite D call. The CDR3 extends over 13 amino acids. The germline V gene has CDR1 ENHRY and CDR2 SYGVKD. Trimming stripped 6 bases from V and 4 bases from J, with 12 bases between.

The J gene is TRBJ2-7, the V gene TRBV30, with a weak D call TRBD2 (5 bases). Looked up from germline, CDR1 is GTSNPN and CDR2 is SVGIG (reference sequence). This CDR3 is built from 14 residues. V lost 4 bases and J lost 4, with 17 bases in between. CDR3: CAWTPEGVGYEQYF. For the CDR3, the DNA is TGTGCCTGGACGCCAGAGGGAGTCGGGTACGAGCAGTACTTC. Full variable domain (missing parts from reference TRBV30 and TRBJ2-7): SQTIHQWPATLVQPVGSPLSLECTVEGTSNPNLYWYRQAAGRGLQLLFYSVGIGQISSEVPQNLSASRPQDRQFILSSKKLLLSDSGFYLCAWTPEGVGYEQYFGPGTRLTVT.

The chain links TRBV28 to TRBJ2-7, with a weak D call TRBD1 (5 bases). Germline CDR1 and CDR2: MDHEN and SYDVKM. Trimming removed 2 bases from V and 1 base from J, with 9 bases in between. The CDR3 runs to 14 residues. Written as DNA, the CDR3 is TGTGCCAGCAGTTTAACAGACAGATCCTACGAGCAGTACTTC. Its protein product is CASSLTDRSYEQYF.

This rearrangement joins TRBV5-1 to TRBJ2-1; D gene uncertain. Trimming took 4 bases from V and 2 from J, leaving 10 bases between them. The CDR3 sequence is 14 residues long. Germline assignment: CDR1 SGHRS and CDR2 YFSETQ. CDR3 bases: TGCGCCAGCAGCCCTCGGTCGACCTACAATGAGCAGTTCTTC. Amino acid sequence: CASSPRSTYNEQFF.

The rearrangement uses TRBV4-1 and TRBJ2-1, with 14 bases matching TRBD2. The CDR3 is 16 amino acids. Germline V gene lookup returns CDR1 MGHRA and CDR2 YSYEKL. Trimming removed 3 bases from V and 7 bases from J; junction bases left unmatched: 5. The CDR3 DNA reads TGCGCCAGCAGCCACTACAGGACTAGCGGGGGGAATGAGCAGTTCTTC. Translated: CASSHYRTSGGNEQFF.

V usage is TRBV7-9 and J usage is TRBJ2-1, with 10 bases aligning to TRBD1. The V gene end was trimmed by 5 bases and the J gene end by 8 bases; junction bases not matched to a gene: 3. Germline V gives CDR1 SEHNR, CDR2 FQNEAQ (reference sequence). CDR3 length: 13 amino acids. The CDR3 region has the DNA TGTGCCAGCAGCCGAGGGACAGGGGATGAGCAGTTCTTC. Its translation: CASSRGTGDEQFF.

The CDR3 loop is CASRRQGSAVGEQFF. The CDR3 region has the DNA TGTGCCAGCAGACGACAGGGTTCGGCGGTAGGTGAGCAGTTCTTC. The J gene is TRBJ2-1, the V gene TRBV13, with 7 bases matching TRBD1. Trimming took 6 bases from V and 9 from J; bases not matched to a gene: 14. Germline-derived CDR1 and CDR2 are PRHDT and FYEKMQ (reference sequence). The CDR3 loop spans 15 amino acids. Drawing the rest from reference TRBV13 and TRBJ2-1, the complete variable domain is AAGVIQSPRHLIKEKRETATLKCYPIPRHDTVYWYQQGPGQDPQFLISFYEKMQSDKGSIPDRFSAQQFSDYHSELNMSSLELGDSALYFCASRRQGSAVGEQFFGPGTRLTVL.

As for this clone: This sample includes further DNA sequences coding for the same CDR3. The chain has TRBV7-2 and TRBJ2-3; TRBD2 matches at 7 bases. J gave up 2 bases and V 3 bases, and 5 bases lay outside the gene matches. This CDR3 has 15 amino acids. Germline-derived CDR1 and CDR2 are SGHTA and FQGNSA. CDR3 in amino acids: CASSLGGGDTDTQYF. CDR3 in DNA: TGTGCCAGCAGCTTGGGGGGAGGGGACACAGATACGCAGTATTTT.

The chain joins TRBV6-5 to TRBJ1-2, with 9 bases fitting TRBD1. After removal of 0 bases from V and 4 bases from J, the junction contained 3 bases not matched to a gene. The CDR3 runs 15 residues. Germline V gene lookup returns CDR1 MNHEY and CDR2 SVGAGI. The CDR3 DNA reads TGTGCCAGCAGTTACTCGGGACAGGGTAGCTATGGCTACACCTTC. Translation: CASSYSGQGSYGYTF.

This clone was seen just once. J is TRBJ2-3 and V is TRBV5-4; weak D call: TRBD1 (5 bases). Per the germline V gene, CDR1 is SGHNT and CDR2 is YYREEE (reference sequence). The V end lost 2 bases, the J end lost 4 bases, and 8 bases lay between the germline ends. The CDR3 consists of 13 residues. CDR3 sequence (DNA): TGTGCCAGCAGCTTTCAGGGATCAGATACGCAGTATTTT. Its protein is CASSFQGSDTQYF.

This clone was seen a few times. The CDR3 nucleotides read TGCGCCAGCAGCCAGGTACAGGGGAGTAGTGGAAACACCATATATTTT. Amino acids: CASSQVQGSSGNTIYF. The V call is TRBV4-3, the J call TRBJ1-3; 7 bases agree with TRBD1. V shed 3 bases and J 3 bases; nucleotides not matched to a gene: 8. Germline-derived CDR1 and CDR2 are LGHNA and YSLEER. The CDR3 totals 16 residues.

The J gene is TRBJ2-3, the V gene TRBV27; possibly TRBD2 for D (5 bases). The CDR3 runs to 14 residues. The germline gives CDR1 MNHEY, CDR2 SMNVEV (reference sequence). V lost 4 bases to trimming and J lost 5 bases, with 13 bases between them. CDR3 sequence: CASSSRPAGDTQYF. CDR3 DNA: TGTGCCAGCAGTTCCCGTCCGGCGGGAGATACGCAGTATTTT.

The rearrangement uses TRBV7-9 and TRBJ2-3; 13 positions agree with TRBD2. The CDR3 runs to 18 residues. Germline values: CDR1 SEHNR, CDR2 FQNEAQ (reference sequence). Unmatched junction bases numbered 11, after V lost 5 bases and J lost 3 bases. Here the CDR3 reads CASSPRFGTSGNTDTQYF. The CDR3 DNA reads TGTGCCAGCAGCCCAAGGTTCGGGACTAGCGGGAATACAGATACGCAGTATTTT. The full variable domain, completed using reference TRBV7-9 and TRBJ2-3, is DTGVSQNPRHKITKRGQNVTFRCDPISEHNRLYWYRQTLGQGPEFLTYFQNEAQLEKSRLLSDRFSAERPKGSFSTLEIQRTEQGDSAMYLCASSPRFGTSGNTDTQYFGPGTRLTVL.

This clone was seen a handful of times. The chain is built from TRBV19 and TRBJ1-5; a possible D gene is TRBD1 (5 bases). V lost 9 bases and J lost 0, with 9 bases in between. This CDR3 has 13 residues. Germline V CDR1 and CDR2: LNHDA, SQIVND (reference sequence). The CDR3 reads CASARDSNQPQHF. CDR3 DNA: TGTGCCAGCGCCAGGGATAGCAATCAGCCCCAGCATTTT.